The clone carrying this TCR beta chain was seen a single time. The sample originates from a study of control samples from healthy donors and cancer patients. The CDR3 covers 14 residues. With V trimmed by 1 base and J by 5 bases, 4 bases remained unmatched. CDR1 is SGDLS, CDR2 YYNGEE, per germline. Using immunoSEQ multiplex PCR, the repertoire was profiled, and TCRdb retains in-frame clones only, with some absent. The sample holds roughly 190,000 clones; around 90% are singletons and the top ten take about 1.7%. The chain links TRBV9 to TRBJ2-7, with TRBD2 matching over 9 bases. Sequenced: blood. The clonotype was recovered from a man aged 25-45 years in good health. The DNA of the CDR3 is TGTGCCAGCAGCGTACTAGCGGGGCACAACGAGCAGTACTTC. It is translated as CASSVLAGHNEQYF.